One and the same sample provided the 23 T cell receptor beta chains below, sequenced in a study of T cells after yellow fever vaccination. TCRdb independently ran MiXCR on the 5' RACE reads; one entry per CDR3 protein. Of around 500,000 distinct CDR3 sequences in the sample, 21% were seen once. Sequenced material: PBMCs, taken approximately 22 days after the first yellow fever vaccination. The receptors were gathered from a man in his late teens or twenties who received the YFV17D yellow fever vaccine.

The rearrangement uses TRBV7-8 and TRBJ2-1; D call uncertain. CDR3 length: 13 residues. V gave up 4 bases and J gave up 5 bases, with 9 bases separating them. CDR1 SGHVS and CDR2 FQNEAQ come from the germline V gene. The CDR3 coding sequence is TGTGCCAGCAGCTCCGAGAACCACAATGAGCAGTTCTTC. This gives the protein CASSSENHNEQFF.

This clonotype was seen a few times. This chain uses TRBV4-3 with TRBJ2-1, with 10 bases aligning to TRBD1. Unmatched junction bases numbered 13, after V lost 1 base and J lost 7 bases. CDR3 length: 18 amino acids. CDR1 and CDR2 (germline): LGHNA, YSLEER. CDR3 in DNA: TGCGCCAGCAGCCAAGCCCACTGGGGACAGGGGACTTCGAATGAGCAGTTCTTC. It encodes CASSQAHWGQGTSNEQFF.

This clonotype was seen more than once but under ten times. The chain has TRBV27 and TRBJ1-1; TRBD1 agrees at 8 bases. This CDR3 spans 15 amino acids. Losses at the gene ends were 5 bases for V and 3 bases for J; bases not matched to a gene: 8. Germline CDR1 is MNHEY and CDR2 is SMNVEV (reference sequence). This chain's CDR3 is CASSETGDLYTEAFF. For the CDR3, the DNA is TGTGCCAGCAGTGAGACAGGGGACTTATACACTGAAGCTTTCTTT.

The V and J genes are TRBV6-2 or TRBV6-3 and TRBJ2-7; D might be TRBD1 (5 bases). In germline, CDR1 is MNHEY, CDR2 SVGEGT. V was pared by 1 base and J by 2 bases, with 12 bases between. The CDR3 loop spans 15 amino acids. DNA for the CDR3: TGTGCCAGCAGTTACTTAGATCTGGGGCCCTACGAGCAGTACTTC. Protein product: CASSYLDLGPYEQYF.

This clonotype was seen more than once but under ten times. The CDR3 DNA sequence: TGTGCCAGCAGCCCACAGAAGGGGGGGCGGGCGACAGATACGCAGTATTTT. The encoded protein is CASSPQKGGRATDTQYF. V usage is TRBV7-8 and J usage is TRBJ2-3; D is possibly TRBD2 (7 bases). The CDR3 contains 17 residues. V dropped 5 bases and J dropped 3 bases, with 21 bases sitting between them. The V gene's germline CDR1 is SGHVS and CDR2 FQNEAQ.

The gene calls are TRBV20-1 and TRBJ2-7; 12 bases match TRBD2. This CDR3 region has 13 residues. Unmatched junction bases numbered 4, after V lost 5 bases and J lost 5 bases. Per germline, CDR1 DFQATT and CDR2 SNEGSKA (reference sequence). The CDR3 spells CSAPSGGAHEQYF. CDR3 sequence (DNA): TGCAGTGCTCCTAGCGGGGGGGCTCACGAGCAGTACTTC.

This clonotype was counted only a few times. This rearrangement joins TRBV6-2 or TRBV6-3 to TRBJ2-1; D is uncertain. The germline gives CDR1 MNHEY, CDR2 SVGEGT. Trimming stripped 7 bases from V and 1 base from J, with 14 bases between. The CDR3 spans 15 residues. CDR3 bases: TGTGCCAGCACCCCGGCAGACCTTTCCTACAATGAGCAGTTCTTC. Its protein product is CASTPADLSYNEQFF.

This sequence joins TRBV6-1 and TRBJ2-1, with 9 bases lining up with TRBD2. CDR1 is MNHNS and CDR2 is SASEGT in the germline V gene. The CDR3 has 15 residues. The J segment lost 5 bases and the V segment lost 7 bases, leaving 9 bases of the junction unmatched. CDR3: CASTLRERGDNEQFF. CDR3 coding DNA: TGTGCCAGCACCCTCAGGGAGCGGGGGGACAATGAGCAGTTCTTC.

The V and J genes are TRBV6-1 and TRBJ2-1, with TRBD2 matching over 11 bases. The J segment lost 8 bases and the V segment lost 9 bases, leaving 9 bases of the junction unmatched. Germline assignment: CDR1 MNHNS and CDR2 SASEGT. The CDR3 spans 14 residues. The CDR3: CASVLAGGRDEQFF. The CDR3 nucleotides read TGTGCCAGTGTTCTAGCGGGGGGCAGGGATGAGCAGTTCTTC.

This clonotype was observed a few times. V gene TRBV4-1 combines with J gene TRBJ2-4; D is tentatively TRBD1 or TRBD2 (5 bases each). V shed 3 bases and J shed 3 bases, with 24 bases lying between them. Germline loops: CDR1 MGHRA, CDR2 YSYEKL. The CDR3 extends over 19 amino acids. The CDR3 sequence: CASSQGDPMNRIVKNIQYF. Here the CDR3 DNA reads TGCGCCAGCAGCCAGGGGGACCCTATGAACCGGATAGTCAAAAACATTCAGTACTTC.

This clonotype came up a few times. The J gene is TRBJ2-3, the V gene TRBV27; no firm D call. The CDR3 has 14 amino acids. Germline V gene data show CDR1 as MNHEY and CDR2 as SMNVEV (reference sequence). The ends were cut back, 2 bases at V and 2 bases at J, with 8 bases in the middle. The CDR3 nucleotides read TGTGCCAGCAGTTTAAGTTCGGTCACAGATACGCAGTATTTT. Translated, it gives CASSLSSVTDTQYF.

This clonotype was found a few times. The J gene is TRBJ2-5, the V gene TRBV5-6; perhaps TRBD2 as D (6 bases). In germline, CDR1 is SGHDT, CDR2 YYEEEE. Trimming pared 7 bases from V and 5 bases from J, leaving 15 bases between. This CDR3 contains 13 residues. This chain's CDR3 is CASGDGGRETQYF. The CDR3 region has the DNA TGTGCCAGCGGAGACGGGGGAAGGGAGACCCAGTACTTC. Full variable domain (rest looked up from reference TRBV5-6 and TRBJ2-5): DAGVTQSPTHLIKTRGQQVTLRCSPKSGHDTVSWYQQALGQGPQFIFQYYEEEERQRGNFPDRFSGHQFPNYSSELNVNALLLGDSALYLCASGDGGRETQYFGPGTRLLVL.

The CDR3 protein is CAISDPTGTGSSYEQYV. DNA of the CDR3: TGTGCCATCAGTGACCCCACCGGGACAGGGAGCTCCTACGAGCAGTACGTC. This chain joins TRBV10-3 and TRBJ2-7; 9 bases agree with TRBD1. The CDR3 covers 17 residues. The germline V gene has CDR1 ENHRY and CDR2 SYGVKD. V shed 3 bases, J shed 0 bases, and the junction held 9 bases outside the gene matches.

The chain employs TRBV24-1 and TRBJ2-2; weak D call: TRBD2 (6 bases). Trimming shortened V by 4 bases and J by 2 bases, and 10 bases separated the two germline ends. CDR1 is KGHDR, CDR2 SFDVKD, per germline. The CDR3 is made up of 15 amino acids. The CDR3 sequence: CATSDPGGNTGELFF. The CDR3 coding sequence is TGTGCCACCAGTGACCCCGGGGGTAACACCGGGGAGCTGTTTTTT.

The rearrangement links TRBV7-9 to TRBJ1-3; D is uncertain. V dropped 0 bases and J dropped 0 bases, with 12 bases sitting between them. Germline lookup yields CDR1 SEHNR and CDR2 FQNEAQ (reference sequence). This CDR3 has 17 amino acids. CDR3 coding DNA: TGTGCCAGCAGCTTAGCTCCTCCCGGCTACTCTGGAAACACCATATATTTT. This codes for CASSLAPPGYSGNTIYF.

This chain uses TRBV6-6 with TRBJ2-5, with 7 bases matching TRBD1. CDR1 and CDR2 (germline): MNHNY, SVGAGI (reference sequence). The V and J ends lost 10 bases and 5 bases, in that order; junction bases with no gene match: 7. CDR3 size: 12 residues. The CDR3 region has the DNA TGTGCCACTGAGGGGGCTTATGAGACCCAGTACTTC. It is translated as CATEGAYETQYF.

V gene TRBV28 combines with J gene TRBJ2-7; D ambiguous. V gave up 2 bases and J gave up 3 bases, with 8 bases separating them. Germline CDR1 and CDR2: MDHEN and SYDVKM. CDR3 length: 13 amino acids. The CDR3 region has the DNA TGTGCCAGCAGTTTACGTGGGATCTACGAGCAGTACGTC. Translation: CASSLRGIYEQYV.

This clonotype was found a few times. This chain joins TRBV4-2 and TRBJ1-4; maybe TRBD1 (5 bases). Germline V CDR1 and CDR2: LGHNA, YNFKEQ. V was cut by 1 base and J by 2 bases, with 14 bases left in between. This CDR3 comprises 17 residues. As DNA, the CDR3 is TGTGCCAGCAGCCAAGCCCCCGGGACGGCTACTAATGAAAAACTGTTTTTT. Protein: CASSQAPGTATNEKLFF.

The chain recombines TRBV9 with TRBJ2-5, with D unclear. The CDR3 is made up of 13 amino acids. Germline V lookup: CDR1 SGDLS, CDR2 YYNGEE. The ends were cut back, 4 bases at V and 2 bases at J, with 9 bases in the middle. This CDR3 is CASSWAQQETQYF. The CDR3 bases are TGTGCCAGCAGCTGGGCGCAACAAGAGACCCAGTACTTC.

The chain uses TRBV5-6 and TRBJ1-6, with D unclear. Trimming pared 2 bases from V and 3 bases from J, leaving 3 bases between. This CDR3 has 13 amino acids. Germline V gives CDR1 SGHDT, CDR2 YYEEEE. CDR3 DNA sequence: TGTGCCAGCAGCTTTTTCTATAATTCACCCCTCCACTTT. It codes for CASSFFYNSPLHF. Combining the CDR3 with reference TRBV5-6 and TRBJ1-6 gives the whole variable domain DAGVTQSPTHLIKTRGQQVTLRCSPKSGHDTVSWYQQALGQGPQFIFQYYEEEERQRGNFPDRFSGHQFPNYSSELNVNALLLGDSALYLCASSFFYNSPLHFGNGTRLTVT.

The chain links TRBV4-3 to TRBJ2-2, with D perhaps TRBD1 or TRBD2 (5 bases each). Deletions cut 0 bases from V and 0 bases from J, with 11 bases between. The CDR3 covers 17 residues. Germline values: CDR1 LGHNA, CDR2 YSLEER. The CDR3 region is CASSQDRGISNTGELFF. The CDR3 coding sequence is TGCGCCAGCAGCCAAGATCGGGGCATATCGAACACCGGGGAGCTGTTTTTT.

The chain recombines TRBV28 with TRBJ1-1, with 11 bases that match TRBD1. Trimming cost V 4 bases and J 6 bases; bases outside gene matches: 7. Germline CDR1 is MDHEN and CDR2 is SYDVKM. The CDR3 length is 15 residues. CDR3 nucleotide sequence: TGTGCCAGCAGTTCCGGCGGACAGGGGGCCTCTGAAGCTTTCTTT. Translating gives CASSSGGQGASEAFF.

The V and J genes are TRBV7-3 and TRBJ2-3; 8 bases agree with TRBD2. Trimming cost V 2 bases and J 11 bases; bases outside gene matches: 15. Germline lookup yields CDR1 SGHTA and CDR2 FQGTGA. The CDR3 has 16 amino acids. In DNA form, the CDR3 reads TGTGCCAGCAGCTTACTAAGCGGGGGAAATGGAGTAGGGCAGTATTTT. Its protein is CASSLLSGGNGVGQYF.